Below are 24 T cell receptor beta chains sequenced from a single sample in a study of cytomegalovirus exposure and HLA in healthy donors. Profiled with immunoSEQ multiplex PCR; TCRdb holds only in-frame clones, not every one. Of about 280,000 clones in the sample, roughly 88% were seen once. The sample comprised PBMCs. The receptors stem from a woman between 18 and 29 years old in good health and CMV-seronegative.

This clone was counted a single time. This chain links TRBV19 with TRBJ2-1, with TRBD2 matching 9 bases. The J segment lost 8 bases and the V segment lost 2 bases, leaving 7 bases of the junction unmatched. This CDR3 contains 15 residues. Per germline, CDR1 LNHDA and CDR2 SQIVND (reference sequence). CDR3 nucleotide sequence: TGTGCCAGTAGTATACCTAGCGGGATGTACGATGAGCAGTTCTTC. Amino acid sequence: CASSIPSGMYDEQFF.

The chain employs TRBV25-1 and TRBJ2-5; 9 bases match TRBD2. The CDR3 loop spans 17 amino acids. With 6 bases clipped from V and 5 bases from J, the junction kept 16 bases outside the gene matches. The V gene's germline CDR1 is MGHDK and CDR2 SYGVNS. The CDR3 nucleotides read TGTGCCAGCAGGGCGGGAGGGCTCCTCTTGGGATCGGAGACCCAGTACTTC. It specifies CASRAGGLLLGSETQYF. Drawing the rest from reference TRBV25-1 and TRBJ2-5, the complete variable domain is EADIYQTPRYLVIGTGKKITLECSQTMGHDKMYWYQQDPGMELHLIHYSYGVNSTEKGDLSSESTVSRIRTEHFPLTLESARPSHTSQYLCASRAGGLLLGSETQYFGPGTRLLVL.

In DNA, the CDR3 is TGTGCCAGCAGTTTCCCTTTCGCAGGGGGCTATGGCTACACCTTC. This translates into CASSFPFAGGYGYTF. V is TRBV28 and J is TRBJ1-2; 7 bases are a match to TRBD1. The CDR3 totals 15 residues. V shed 3 bases, J shed 4 bases, and the junction held 8 bases outside the gene matches. Germline V gives CDR1 MDHEN, CDR2 SYDVKM.

The genes are TRBV29-1 and TRBJ2-1, with D possibly TRBD2 on 5 matching bases. The ends were cut back, 1 base at V and 0 bases at J, with 19 bases in the middle. The CDR3 runs 18 residues. Germline V gives CDR1 SQVTM, CDR2 ANQGSEA. The CDR3 DNA sequence: TGCAGCGTTGAAGTTTGGGTTTGGAGCGGCAGCTCCTACAATGAGCAGTTCTTC. Residues: CSVEVWVWSGSSYNEQFF.

The J gene is TRBJ1-4, the V gene TRBV6-5; 10 bases are shared with TRBD1. J gave up 7 bases and V 6 bases, and 5 bases lay outside the gene matches. The germline V gene encodes CDR1 MNHEY and CDR2 SVGAGI. The CDR3 covers 14 residues. This CDR3 reads CASSRQGAGEKLFF. The CDR3 nucleotides are TGTGCCAGCAGCAGACAGGGGGCAGGTGAAAAACTGTTTTTT.

The chain combines TRBV19 with TRBJ2-7; D remains ambiguous. V was clipped by 9 bases and J by 2 bases, with 17 bases between them. Germline loops: CDR1 LNHDA, CDR2 SQIVND (reference sequence). CDR3 size: 14 residues. CDR3 sequence: CASSQATTPYEQYF. The CDR3 DNA reads as TGTGCCAGCAGCCAGGCTACCACCCCCTACGAGCAGTACTTC.

This clone was recorded only once. The rearrangement links TRBV9 to TRBJ2-7; 8 bases map to TRBD1. CDR3 length: 16 residues. The trim removed 3 bases at V and 5 bases at J, leaving 13 bases unmatched. CDR1 and CDR2 from the germline V gene are SGDLS and YYNGEE. The CDR3 loop is CASSGSPGTGLDEQYF. As DNA, the CDR3 is TGTGCCAGCAGCGGAAGCCCCGGGACAGGACTTGACGAGCAGTACTTC.

This clone was observed once. The chain joins TRBV6-1 to TRBJ2-7; 9 positions match TRBD1. The junction had 3 bases not matched to a gene; V was cut back by 6 bases and J by 3 bases. This CDR3 contains 13 residues. Germline CDR1 MNHNS, CDR2 SASEGT. The CDR3 region has the DNA TGTGCCAGCAGGACAGGGGGGAGCTACGAGCAGTACTTC. It specifies CASRTGGSYEQYF.

This clone was found once. The chain is built from TRBV5-8 and TRBJ2-3; 13 positions agree with TRBD2. The CDR3 consists of 17 residues. V lost 4 bases, J lost 3 bases, and 8 bases stayed unmatched. The germline gives CDR1 SGHTS, CDR2 YDEGEE. The CDR3 nucleotides are TGTGCCAGCAGCCCCCGACTAGCGGGAGGAGTAACAGATACGCAGTATTTT. Residues: CASSPRLAGGVTDTQYF.

V and J are TRBV25-1 and TRBJ1-2; TRBD1 is a possible D gene (6 bases). Germline V CDR1 and CDR2: MGHDK, SYGVNS. CDR3 length equals 16 residues. V dropped 4 bases and J dropped 4 bases, with 19 bases sitting between them. CDR3: CASSVAGQKIAYGYTF. The CDR3 DNA is TGTGCCAGCAGTGTAGCCGGACAGAAGATAGCCTATGGCTACACCTTC.

This chain links TRBV9 with TRBJ1-2, with TRBD1 matching over 9 bases. From germline, CDR1 is SGDLS and CDR2 YYNGEE. Trimming took 4 bases from V and 1 from J; bases not matched to a gene: 5. The CDR3 runs to 15 residues. CDR3 sequence: CASSLGTGHNYGYTF. The DNA of the CDR3 is TGTGCCAGCAGCTTAGGGACAGGGCATAACTATGGCTACACCTTC.

The CDR3, as DNA: TGTGCCAGCAGCTTTTATACACGGAATGCGGACAGCGAAGCTTTCTTT. Its protein is CASSFYTRNADSEAFF. The gene calls are TRBV11-2 and TRBJ1-1; TRBD1 might be the D (6 bases). The germline gives CDR1 SGHAT, CDR2 FQNNGV. The V and J ends lost 3 bases and 8 bases respectively, with 22 bases between them. The length of the CDR3 is 16 residues. Filled out from reference TRBV11-2 and TRBJ1-1, the complete variable domain reads EAGVAQSPRYKIIEKRQSVAFWCNPISGHATLYWYQQILGQGPKLLIQFQNNGVVDDSQLPKDRFSAERLKGVDSTLKIQPAKLEDSAVYLCASSFYTRNADSEAFFGQGTRLTVV.

The chain joins TRBV14 to TRBJ2-2, with TRBD2 matching 14 bases. CDR1 is SGHDN and CDR2 is FVKESK in the germline V gene. The ends lost 2 bases at V and 3 bases at J; junction bases unmatched: 8. The CDR3 sequence is 19 residues long. The DNA for the CDR3 is TGTGCCAGCAGCCAATTAAGGACTAGCGGGAGGACAGACACCGGGGAGCTGTTTTTT. This sequence encodes CASSQLRTSGRTDTGELFF.

V gene TRBV18 combines with J gene TRBJ1-1; TRBD1 might be the D (6 bases). V gave up 2 bases and J gave up 9 bases, with 13 bases separating them. The CDR3 consists of 13 residues. Germline CDR1 KGHSH, CDR2 LQKENI. Written as DNA, the CDR3 is TGTGCCAGCTCACCATACGCAGGGGTTCAAGCTTTCTTT. Translated, it gives CASSPYAGVQAFF.

The chain employs TRBV6-6 and TRBJ2-1; a weak D match, TRBD1 (5 bases). Trimming stripped 7 bases from V and 7 bases from J, with 20 bases between. The germline gives CDR1 MNHNY, CDR2 SVGAGI (reference sequence). This CDR3 contains 15 residues. Written as DNA, the CDR3 is TGTGCCAGCACCGAACCCAGGGCACTTGGGAATGAGCAGTTCTTC. Protein product: CASTEPRALGNEQFF.

CDR3 bases: TGTGCCAGCACCCGGGGGGGGAAGGACGAGCAGTACTTC. It encodes CASTRGGKDEQYF. The chain is built from TRBV7-2 and TRBJ2-7, with 8 bases that match TRBD2. In germline, CDR1 is SGHTA, CDR2 FQGNSA. The CDR3 covers 13 residues. The V and J ends lost 7 bases and 5 bases, in that order; junction bases with no gene match: 7.

This chain joins TRBV7-9 and TRBJ1-5, with TRBD1 matching over 11 bases. The CDR3 contains 15 residues. Germline-derived CDR1 and CDR2 are SEHNR and FQNEAQ (reference sequence). V dropped 3 bases and J dropped 6; count of bases not matched to a gene: 4. For the CDR3, the DNA is TGTGCCAGCAGCTTCGGACAGGGGGCTTCTCAGCCCCAGCATTTT. Protein: CASSFGQGASQPQHF.

This chain links TRBV10-3 with TRBJ2-3, with 11 nucleotides matching TRBD1. The germline gives CDR1 ENHRY, CDR2 SYGVKD. V shed 3 bases, J shed 9 bases, and the junction held 5 bases outside the gene matches. The CDR3 consists of 14 residues. CDR3 in amino acids: CAISDRTGGLTQYF. As DNA, the CDR3 is TGTGCCATCAGTGACCGGACAGGGGGCTTAACGCAGTATTTT.

The chain combines TRBV2 with TRBJ1-1, with D possibly being TRBD1 (6 bases). The CDR3 covers 12 residues. V was clipped by 10 bases and J by 1 base, with 10 bases between them. Germline CDR1 is SNHLY and CDR2 is FYNNEI. CDR3 coding DNA: TGTGCCACCATCAGGGGGAACACTGAAGCTTTCTTT. Residues: CATIRGNTEAFF.

This clone appeared a single time. The chain has TRBV28 and TRBJ2-7; 9 bases line up with TRBD1. Germline-derived CDR1 and CDR2 are MDHEN and SYDVKM. The trim removed 3 bases at V and 6 bases at J, leaving 9 bases unmatched. The CDR3 extends over 15 amino acids. CDR3 sequence (DNA): TGTGCCAGCAGTTTGGGGGACAGGGCGCGGTCCGAGCAGTACTTC. Its translation is CASSLGDRARSEQYF.

The chain is built from TRBV2 and TRBJ1-5; TRBD1 matches 7 bases. Germline loops: CDR1 SNHLY, CDR2 FYNNEI. There are 14 residues in the CDR3. V gave up 8 bases and J gave up 3 bases; unmatched junction bases: 7. CDR3 sequence reads: CASGFGQDNQPQHF. The CDR3 coding sequence is TGTGCCAGCGGATTTGGACAGGACAATCAGCCCCAGCATTTT.

The chain joins TRBV28 to TRBJ1-2, with 8 positions matching TRBD1. Per the germline V gene, CDR1 is MDHEN and CDR2 is SYDVKM. The CDR3 has 14 residues. The V segment lost 3 bases and the J segment 4 bases; nucleotides outside the gene matches: 4. The CDR3 DNA reads TGTGCCAGCAGTTTTCCGACAGGGGCCTATGGCTACACCTTC. It encodes CASSFPTGAYGYTF.

The CDR3 sequence is CASSSGTSADTQYF. DNA for the CDR3: TGCGCCAGCAGCTCGGGGACTAGCGCAGATACGCAGTATTTT. This rearrangement joins TRBV5-1 to TRBJ2-3; TRBD2 matches at 10 bases. The CDR3 length is 14 residues. V shed 3 bases, J shed 4 bases, and the junction held 2 bases outside the gene matches. Germline V gene sequence: CDR1 SGHRS, CDR2 YFSETQ.

The chain carries TRBV13 and TRBJ2-7; D not resolved. V was cut by 5 bases and J by 3 bases, with 14 bases left in between. The CDR3 consists of 14 residues. Germline CDR1 PRHDT, CDR2 FYEKMQ (reference sequence). The CDR3 DNA is TGTGCCAGCAGCCGCTCAGGATCCCTCTACGAGCAGTACTTC. It encodes CASSRSGSLYEQYF.